Each of the 20 T cell receptor beta chains below was sequenced from the same sample in a study of OX40 agonist ivuxolimab in advanced cancers. The protocol used for the library was the immunoSEQ multiplex PCR assay. The table was pulled from immuneACCESS by TCRdb, which kept in-frame rearrangements only. Such tables lose some clones; where checked, under half of the loss comes from unresolved V genes, and the rest has no known cause. The sample table holds about 69,000 clones, of which about 85% were seen once. The ten largest clones capture 5% to 6.5% of the sample. The sample here was CD4+ or CD8+ T cells sorted from blood, taken in a trial of the OX40 agonist ivuxolimab. The source is an adult with an advanced solid tumor such as melanoma, head and neck, liver or kidney cancer.

With regard to this clone: Within the sample, other DNA sequences also encode this same CDR3. The rearrangement uses TRBV28 and TRBJ1-5, with D possibly TRBD1 on 5 matching bases. The CDR3 length is 14 residues. Germline assignment: CDR1 MDHEN and CDR2 SYDVKM. Trimming pared 6 bases from V and 3 bases from J, leaving 12 bases between. CDR3 sequence: CASSPETDNQPQHF. Written as DNA, the CDR3 is TGTGCCAGCAGCCCCGAGACAGACAATCAGCCCCAGCATTTT.

The V gene is TRBV5-4, the J gene TRBJ1-3; D remains ambiguous. With 0 bases removed from V and 3 bases from J, the gap between germline ends came to 10 bases. CDR3 length equals 15 residues. The germline V gene encodes CDR1 SGHNT and CDR2 YYREEE (reference sequence). The CDR3 spells CASSLGQEGGNTIYF. CDR3 DNA: TGTGCCAGCAGCTTGGGGCAGGAGGGTGGAAACACCATATATTTT.

The chain uses TRBV28 and TRBJ1-1; D might be TRBD1 (6 bases). The CDR3 is made up of 15 amino acids. CDR1 is MDHEN and CDR2 is SYDVKM in the germline V gene. Deletions cut 2 bases from V and 0 bases from J, with 10 bases between. CDR3 DNA: TGTGCCAGCAGTTTACTGGACAGTATGAACACTGAAGCTTTCTTT. Amino acid sequence: CASSLLDSMNTEAFF.

This clone is a singleton in its sample. The chain has TRBV27 and TRBJ1-5, with D hard to call. Germline assignment: CDR1 MNHEY and CDR2 SMNVEV (reference sequence). The CDR3 covers 14 residues. Trimming shortened V by 6 bases and J by 2 bases, and 11 bases separated the two germline ends. CDR3 in DNA: TGTGCCAGCAGGACATACAGTGGCAATCAGCCCCAGCATTTT. Amino acids: CASRTYSGNQPQHF.

This clone was recorded only once. This chain uses TRBV28 with TRBJ1-1; D is uncertain. The germline gives CDR1 MDHEN, CDR2 SYDVKM. This CDR3 is 15 amino acids long. V lost 2 bases and J lost 5, with 15 bases in between. CDR3 amino acids: CASSLSTPGRTEAFF. The CDR3 bases are TGTGCCAGCAGTTTAAGCACGCCTGGGCGGACTGAAGCTTTCTTT.

The chain couples TRBV7-3 to TRBJ2-2; 14 nucleotides match TRBD2. This CDR3 contains 17 residues. Looked up from germline, CDR1 is SGHTA and CDR2 is FQGTGA. After removal of 3 bases from V and 7 bases from J, the junction contained 7 bases not matched to a gene. The CDR3 is CASSFMGGLAGDGELFF. DNA of the CDR3: TGTGCCAGCAGCTTTATGGGGGGACTAGCGGGAGACGGGGAGCTGTTTTTT.

This clone was seen a handful of times. Relative to the germline gene, one junction end is altered; a read error may explain this. The rearrangement links TRBV6-6 to TRBJ1-4; D is uncertain. This CDR3 has 16 amino acids. Germline CDR1 reads MNHNY; CDR2 reads SVGAGI (reference sequence). CDR3 protein: CASSYAPVTTSEKLFF. Here the CDR3 DNA reads TGTGCCAGCAGTTACGCACCCGTCACAACTAGTGAAAAACTGTTTTTT.

The chain links TRBV5-1 to TRBJ1-5; a weak D match, TRBD1 (5 bases). Germline assignment: CDR1 SGHRS and CDR2 YFSETQ. V lost 0 bases, J lost 7 bases, and 14 bases lay in between. The CDR3 consists of 15 residues. In DNA form, the CDR3 reads TGCGCCAGCAGCTTGGAGGGGACCTCGGAGCAGCCCCAGCATTTT. Translating it yields CASSLEGTSEQPQHF.

The V gene is TRBV6-5, the J gene TRBJ2-7; D is ambiguous. The CDR3 covers 15 residues. Trimming removed 1 base from V and 6 bases from J, with 16 bases in between. CDR1 and CDR2 (germline): MNHEY, SVGAGI. CDR3 protein: CASSYFGRPSGEQYF. Here the CDR3 DNA reads TGTGCCAGCAGTTACTTCGGCAGACCTTCGGGCGAGCAGTACTTC.

This chain joins TRBV7-2 and TRBJ2-3; no definite D call. V was pared by 1 base and J by 2 bases, with 13 bases between. The CDR3 sequence is 16 residues long. Per the germline V gene, CDR1 is SGHTA and CDR2 is FQGNSA. The CDR3 nucleotides read TGTGCCAGCAGCTTAGGTCGCGGCAAAATCACAGATACGCAGTATTTT. Amino acids: CASSLGRGKITDTQYF.

This clone occurred once. This sequence joins TRBV5-1 and TRBJ2-1; tentative D call: TRBD1 (6 bases). Between the trimmed V and J ends, which lost 4 bases and 6 bases, there was a span of 8 bases. Germline V gene sequence: CDR1 SGHRS, CDR2 YFSETQ. The CDR3 covers 12 residues. The CDR3 nucleotides are TGCGCCAGCAGCGTGACAGGCAATGAGCAGTTCTTC. Its protein is CASSVTGNEQFF.

The rearrangement joins TRBV4-2 to TRBJ1-2; maybe TRBD1 (5 bases). The germline CDR1 and CDR2 sequences are LGHNA and YNFKEQ. CDR3 length: 16 residues. The V and J ends lost 1 base and 0 bases respectively, with 12 bases between them. Here the CDR3 DNA reads TGTGCCAGCAGCCAAGGACGGGACTCCTCTAACTATGGCTACACCTTC. This sequence encodes CASSQGRDSSNYGYTF.

The CDR3 is CASSPTSDTGAQYF. CDR3 DNA sequence: TGTGCCAGCAGCCCGACTAGCGACACGGGGGCCCAGTACTTC. V usage is TRBV7-3 and J usage is TRBJ2-5; 8 bases fit TRBD2. This CDR3 contains 14 residues. Germline V CDR1 and CDR2: SGHTA, FQGTGA. V lost 5 bases and J lost 9; bases outside the gene matches: 11.

The gene calls are TRBV15 and TRBJ1-4; 9 bases line up with TRBD1. Germline CDR1 and CDR2: LNHNV and YYDKDF (reference sequence). The CDR3 has 16 residues. V lost 3 bases to trimming and J lost 8 bases; unmatched junction nucleotides: 10. The CDR3 loop is CATSRAPGTGSEKLFF. The CDR3 DNA sequence: TGTGCCACCAGCAGGGCGCCCGGGACAGGGAGCGAAAAACTGTTTTTT.

The genes are TRBV15 and TRBJ2-5, with 8 bases matching TRBD2. CDR1 is LNHNV, CDR2 YYDKDF, per germline (reference sequence). The CDR3 contains 14 residues. The J segment lost 4 bases and the V segment lost 5 bases, leaving 6 bases of the junction unmatched. This CDR3 is CATSGELAGETQYF. In DNA form, the CDR3 reads TGTGCCACCAGCGGCGAGCTAGCGGGAGAGACCCAGTACTTC.

The J gene is TRBJ2-2, the V gene TRBV9, with D unclear. The V gene's germline CDR1 is SGDLS and CDR2 YYNGEE. V was cut by 2 bases and J by 3 bases, with 2 bases left in between. The length of the CDR3 is 12 residues. The chain's CDR3 is CASSVDTGELFF. CDR3 nucleotide sequence: TGTGCCAGCAGCGTTGACACCGGGGAGCTGTTTTTT.

This chain links TRBV12-5 with TRBJ1-5; 10 bases line up with TRBD1. Germline V gives CDR1 LGHNT, CDR2 FRNRAP. The CDR3 length is 20 residues. V lost 0 bases and J lost 0; bases outside the gene matches: 11. The chain's CDR3 is CASGLVRVTGGSLSNQPQHF. The CDR3 DNA is TGTGCTAGTGGTTTGGTACGGGTGACAGGGGGCTCTCTTAGCAATCAGCCCCAGCATTTT.

The J gene is TRBJ1-2, the V gene TRBV15; D gene uncertain. This CDR3 spans 13 amino acids. CDR1 and CDR2 from the germline V gene are LNHNV and YYDKDF (reference sequence). The V and J ends lost 3 bases and 5 bases respectively, with 10 bases between them. CDR3 protein: CATSRMGVYGYTF. CDR3 in DNA: TGTGCCACCAGCAGGATGGGAGTTTATGGCTACACCTTC.

The chain joins TRBV7-2 to TRBJ2-5; TRBD1 matches 8 bases. This CDR3 has 18 residues. V lost 0 bases to trimming and J lost 5 bases; unmatched junction nucleotides: 14. Germline loops: CDR1 SGHTA, CDR2 FQGNSA. In DNA, the CDR3 is TGTGCCAGCAGCTTAGCAGGCTCAGCCAGGGGGCGAGGGGAGACCCAGTACTTC. It codes for CASSLAGSARGRGETQYF.

The chain couples TRBV9 to TRBJ1-6, with no clear D. V was cut by 5 bases and J by 14 bases, with 17 bases left in between. The CDR3 sequence is 13 residues long. CDR1 and CDR2 (germline): SGDLS, YYNGEE. The CDR3 sequence is CASSNGDLGTLHF. The CDR3 nucleotides are TGTGCCAGCAGTAACGGGGATCTCGGTACCCTCCACTTT.